These 24 T cell receptor beta chains were sequenced from one sample in a study of T cell repertoires in cytomegalovirus infection. For these TCRs, the target antigens are not known. TCRdb processed the reads anew with MiXCR; each CDR3 protein has one entry. Of about 890,000 distinct CDR3 sequences listed, more than 25% are singletons. The sample in question was cultured CD8+ T cells from PBMCs, obtained from culture after CMV antigen stimulation. The receptor source for this set is a human donor in good health (CMV status not recorded). Some clones in this sample may be carry-over from other donors' samples.

The chain is built from TRBV28 and TRBJ2-1; a weak D match, TRBD1 (6 bases). Trimming removed 2 bases at V and 6 bases at J, with 17 bases between. Germline CDR1 MDHEN, CDR2 SYDVKM. CDR3 length equals 16 residues. DNA of the CDR3: TGTGCCAGCAGTTTAACTCGGGACACATATATCAATGAGCAGTTCTTC. Amino acids: CASSLTRDTYINEQFF.

This clonotype was detected only a few times. V is TRBV6-1 and J is TRBJ1-5; 11 nucleotides agree with TRBD1. The CDR3 is 17 residues long. Per the germline V gene, CDR1 is MNHNS and CDR2 is SASEGT. J lost 5 bases, V lost 5 bases, and 11 bases had no gene match. The CDR3 DNA follows: TGTGCCAGCAGTTCCCTCACCGGGACAGGGGGAGATCAGCCCCAGCATTTT. Protein sequence: CASSSLTGTGGDQPQHF.

This clonotype was found a few times. The V and J genes are TRBV27 and TRBJ1-1, with 8 positions matching TRBD1. Losses at the gene ends were 8 bases for V and 5 bases for J; bases not matched to a gene: 7. CDR1 and CDR2 from the germline V gene are MNHEY and SMNVEV (reference sequence). The length of the CDR3 is 13 residues. The DNA of the CDR3 is TGTGCCAGCCGCCTCAGGGGGCGAACTGAAGCTTTCTTT. Its protein product is CASRLRGRTEAFF.

The genes are TRBV2 and TRBJ1-2, with TRBD1 identical over 9 bases. The CDR3 runs 14 residues. J was trimmed by 3 bases and V by 6 bases; bases with no gene match: 5. CDR1 and CDR2 from the germline V gene are SNHLY and FYNNEI. CDR3 loop: CASRRQGGDYGYTF. CDR3 DNA: TGTGCCAGCAGAAGACAGGGGGGTGACTATGGCTACACCTTC.

A few counts support this clonotype. The CDR3 DNA reads as TGCGCCAGCAGCCAAACCGGGACAGGGAGCACAGATACGCAGTATTTT. This codes for CASSQTGTGSTDTQYF. This chain connects TRBV4-3 to TRBJ2-3; 9 positions match TRBD1. The length of the CDR3 is 16 residues. The junction had 3 bases not matched to a gene; V was cut back by 2 bases and J by 0 bases. The germline gives CDR1 LGHNA, CDR2 YSLEER.

This clonotype was seen only a few times. V and J are TRBV5-1 and TRBJ1-2; 7 positions match TRBD1. J gave up 3 bases and V 3 bases, and 2 bases lay outside the gene matches. The germline gives CDR1 SGHRS, CDR2 YFSETQ. There are 13 residues in the CDR3. CDR3 bases: TGCGCCAGCAGCTCGGGACAGCACTATGGCTACACCTTC. Protein sequence: CASSSGQHYGYTF.

J is TRBJ1-2 and V is TRBV7-9; a weak D match, TRBD1 (6 bases). Trimming shortened V by 4 bases and J by 0 bases, and 15 bases separated the two germline ends. Germline V gene lookup returns CDR1 SEHNR and CDR2 FQNEAQ (reference sequence). CDR3 length: 16 amino acids. CDR3 nucleotides: TGTGCCAGCAGCTCAAGCACAGGGCAGTCTAACTATGGCTACACCTTC. Translation: CASSSSTGQSNYGYTF.

V gene TRBV10-3 combines with J gene TRBJ2-7; D is unresolved. This CDR3 is built from 13 residues. V was cut by 2 bases and J by 2 bases, with 7 bases left in between. The germline CDR1 and CDR2 sequences are ENHRY and SYGVKD. CDR3 DNA: TGTGCCATCAGTGAGGCAGGCGCCTACGAGCAGTACGTC. It translates to CAISEAGAYEQYV.

The chain couples TRBV11-2 to TRBJ1-5, with D unclear. Trimming stripped 0 bases from V and 5 bases from J, with 8 bases between. This CDR3 spans 14 amino acids. The germline CDR1 and CDR2 sequences are SGHAT and FQNNGV. As DNA, the CDR3 is TGTGCCAGCAGCTTAGATCCGGGGTATCAGCCCCAGCATTTT. Amino acids: CASSLDPGYQPQHF.

This chain joins TRBV20-1 and TRBJ1-2; D gene unclear. V lost 1 base, J lost 6 bases, and 9 bases lay in between. CDR3 length: 12 residues. In germline, CDR1 is DFQATT, CDR2 SNEGSKA (reference sequence). The CDR3 coding sequence is TGCAGTGCTAGAGGTCATAATGATGGCTACACCTTC. Translated: CSARGHNDGYTF.

This clonotype turned up a few times. This chain links TRBV19 with TRBJ2-6; TRBD2 aligns across 14 bases. Trimming removed 5 bases from V and 0 bases from J; junction bases left unmatched: 18. CDR1 is LNHDA and CDR2 is SQIVND in the germline V gene (reference sequence). This CDR3 spans 23 amino acids. The CDR3 reads CASSPLGPGLAGVIPSGANVLTF. The CDR3 bases are TGTGCCAGTAGTCCCCTGGGACCGGGACTAGCGGGGGTAATCCCCTCTGGGGCCAACGTCCTGACTTTC. The variable domain in full, completed from reference TRBV19 and TRBJ2-6, reads DGGITQSPKYLFRKEGQNVTLSCEQNLNHDAMYWYRQDPGQGLRLIYYSQIVNDFQKGDIAEGYSVSREKKESFPLTVTSAQKNPTAFYLCASSPLGPGLAGVIPSGANVLTFGAGSRLTVL.

This clonotype was detected ten times or more. The V call is TRBV6-2 or TRBV6-3, the J call TRBJ2-5; D uncertain. This CDR3 is 14 amino acids long. V lost 8 bases and J 2 bases, leaving 15 bases between the germline ends. Germline CDR1 is MNHEY and CDR2 is SVGEGT. The CDR3 here is CASSPRGIQETQYF. The CDR3 bases are TGTGCCAGCTCCCCACGAGGCATACAAGAGACCCAGTACTTC.

The rearrangement links TRBV2 to TRBJ2-3, with D maybe TRBD2 (5 bases). The CDR3 length is 13 residues. Germline CDR1 SNHLY, CDR2 FYNNEI. Trimming pared 7 bases from V and 0 bases from J, leaving 8 bases between. CDR3: CASNPGSTDTQYF. CDR3 DNA: TGTGCCAGCAACCCGGGGAGCACAGATACGCAGTATTTT.

The CDR3 loop reads CASSTIGRGNTEAFF. CDR3 sequence (DNA): TGTGCCAGCTCGACAATCGGCAGGGGGAACACTGAAGCTTTCTTT. The chain employs TRBV27 and TRBJ1-1; maybe TRBD1 (6 bases). The CDR3 consists of 15 residues. Per germline, CDR1 MNHEY and CDR2 SMNVEV (reference sequence). Trimming took off 8 bases at V and 1 base at J, with 17 bases between the two ends.

This clonotype was seen ten or more times. This sequence joins TRBV7-9 and TRBJ1-4, with D perhaps matching TRBD1 (6 bases). The CDR3 loop spans 19 amino acids. The germline gives CDR1 SEHNR, CDR2 FQNEAQ (reference sequence). V dropped 1 base and J dropped 0 bases, with 18 bases sitting between them. As DNA, the CDR3 is TGTGCCAGCAGCTTAGGGTTCGGGCAGGACAGACCAACTAATGAAAAACTGTTTTTT. It codes for CASSLGFGQDRPTNEKLFF.

V is TRBV11-1 and J is TRBJ1-5, with D unresolved. V was pared by 11 bases and J by 4 bases, with 18 bases between. The CDR3 is 14 amino acids. The germline V gene has CDR1 SGHAT and CDR2 FQDESV (reference sequence). The DNA of the CDR3 is TGTGCCCTCAGTGAGGGCGGTTTAAATCAGCCCCAGCATTTT. Translation gives CALSEGGLNQPQHF.

This clonotype was counted many times. The CDR3 DNA reads as TGTGCCAGCAGCTGGAACCCCGGCCAGCCCCAGCATTTT. Translated: CASSWNPGQPQHF. This chain links TRBV7-2 with TRBJ1-5; the D is unclear. Trimming stripped 4 bases from V and 7 bases from J, with 11 bases between. CDR1 SGHTA and CDR2 FQGNSA come from the germline V gene. There are 13 residues in the CDR3.

The genes are TRBV15 and TRBJ1-5, with D uncertain. In germline, CDR1 is LNHNV, CDR2 YYDKDF (reference sequence). The V gene lost 3 bases and the J gene lost 4 bases, with 16 bases spanning the gap. CDR3 length equals 16 residues. In nucleotides, the CDR3 is TGTGCCACCAGCAGGGTCCTCTCGGCAGCAAATCAGCCCCAGCATTTT. Amino acids: CATSRVLSAANQPQHF.

The rearrangement joins TRBV12-5 to TRBJ2-3, with D unclear. The V end was cut by 2 bases, the J end by 3 bases, with 12 bases between. The CDR3 loop spans 15 amino acids. Germline V CDR1 and CDR2: LGHNT, FRNRAP. This chain's CDR3 is CASGLQTPGTDTQYF. The CDR3 nucleotides are TGTGCTAGTGGTTTGCAGACCCCCGGGACAGATACGCAGTATTTT.

V gene TRBV5-6 combines with J gene TRBJ2-1, with D hard to call. The germline V gene encodes CDR1 SGHDT and CDR2 YYEEEE. The CDR3 has 12 residues. Trimming removed 5 bases from V and 6 bases from J, with 9 bases in between. The CDR3 loop reads CASSPGRNEQFF. The CDR3 DNA reads TGTGCCAGCAGTCCCGGCCGCAATGAGCAGTTCTTC.

V usage is TRBV3-1 and J usage is TRBJ2-1, with TRBD2 identical over 11 bases. This CDR3 comprises 19 residues. The V and J ends lost 4 bases and 2 bases, in that order; junction bases with no gene match: 13. Per the germline V gene, CDR1 is LGHDT and CDR2 is YNNKEL (reference sequence). CDR3 in amino acids: CASSLASGGIPNPYNEQFF. The CDR3 DNA sequence: TGTGCCAGCAGCCTTGCTAGCGGGGGGATCCCTAACCCCTACAATGAGCAGTTCTTC.

The chain combines TRBV20-1 with TRBJ2-1, with 12 positions matching TRBD2. Germline lookup yields CDR1 DFQATT and CDR2 SNEGSKA (reference sequence). The length of the CDR3 is 11 residues. J lost 10 bases, V lost 6 bases, and 1 base had no gene match. In nucleotides, the CDR3 is TGCAGTGCACTAGCGGGGGGAGAGCAGTTCTTC. Translating it yields CSALAGGEQFF.

The J gene is TRBJ2-2, the V gene TRBV2, with D unclear. The V gene's germline CDR1 is SNHLY and CDR2 FYNNEI. V lost 8 bases and J 0 bases, leaving 7 bases between the germline ends. The CDR3 has 13 residues. The CDR3 spells CASVFPNTGELFF. The CDR3, as DNA: TGTGCCAGCGTTTTCCCGAACACCGGGGAGCTGTTTTTT.

This clonotype appeared a few times. The chain employs TRBV29-1 and TRBJ1-1; D perhaps matches TRBD1 (5 bases). V was pared by 6 bases and J by 9 bases, with 14 bases between. The CDR3 length is 11 residues. CDR1 is SQVTM and CDR2 is ANQGSEA in the germline V gene. The CDR3 protein is CSVGTGKQAFF. The CDR3 DNA follows: TGCAGCGTCGGGACGGGGAAGCAAGCTTTCTTT.